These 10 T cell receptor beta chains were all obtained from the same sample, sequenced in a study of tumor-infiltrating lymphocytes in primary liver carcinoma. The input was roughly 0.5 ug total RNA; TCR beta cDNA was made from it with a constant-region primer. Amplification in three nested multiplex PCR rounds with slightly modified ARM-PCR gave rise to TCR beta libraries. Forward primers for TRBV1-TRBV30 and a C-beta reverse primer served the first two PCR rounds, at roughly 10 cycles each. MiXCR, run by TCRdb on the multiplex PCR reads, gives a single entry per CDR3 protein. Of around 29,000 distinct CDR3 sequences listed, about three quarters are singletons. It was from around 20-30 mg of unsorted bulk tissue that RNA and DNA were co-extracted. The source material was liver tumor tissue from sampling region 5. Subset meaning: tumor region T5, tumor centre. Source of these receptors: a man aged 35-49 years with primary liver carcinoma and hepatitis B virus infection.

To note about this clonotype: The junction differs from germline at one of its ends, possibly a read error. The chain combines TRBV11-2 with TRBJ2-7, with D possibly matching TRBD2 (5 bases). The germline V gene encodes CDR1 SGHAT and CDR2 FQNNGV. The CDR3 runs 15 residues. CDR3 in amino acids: CASSLSSGIIYEQYF. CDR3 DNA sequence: TGTGCCAGCAGTTTATCCTCGGGGATTATCTACGAGCAGTATTTC.

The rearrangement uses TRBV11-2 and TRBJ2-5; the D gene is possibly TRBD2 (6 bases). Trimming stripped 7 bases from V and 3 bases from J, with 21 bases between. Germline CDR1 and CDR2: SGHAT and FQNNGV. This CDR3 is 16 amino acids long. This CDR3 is CASNQTPCGGKETQYF. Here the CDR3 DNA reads TGTGCCAGCAACCAAACTCCCTGCGGAGGGAAAGAGACCCAGTACTTC.

In nucleotides, the CDR3 is TGTGCCAGCAGCTTGGAACAGTCCTTCTACGAGCAGTACTTC. Amino acid sequence: CASSLEQSFYEQYF. The chain employs TRBV5-5 and TRBJ2-7; D ambiguous. The CDR3 length is 14 residues. Germline V CDR1 and CDR2: SGHKS, YYEKEE (reference sequence). V was pared by 0 bases and J by 3 bases, with 10 bases between.

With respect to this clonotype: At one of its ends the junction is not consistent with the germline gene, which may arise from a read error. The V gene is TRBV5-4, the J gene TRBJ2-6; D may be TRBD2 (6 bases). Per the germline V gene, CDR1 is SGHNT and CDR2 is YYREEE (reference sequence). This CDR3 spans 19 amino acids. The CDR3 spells CASSSALGSGVSGPNVLTF. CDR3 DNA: TGTGCCAGCAGCTCTGCCCTGGGTAGCGGAGTCTCTGGGCCCAACGTCCTGACTTTC.

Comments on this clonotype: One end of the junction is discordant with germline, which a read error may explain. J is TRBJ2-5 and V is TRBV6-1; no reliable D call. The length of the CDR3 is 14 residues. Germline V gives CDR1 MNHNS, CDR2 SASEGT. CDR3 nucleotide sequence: TGTGGCAGCAGTGTATATGGCGGCGGTGAGACCCAGTACTTC. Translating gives CGSSVYGGGETQYF.

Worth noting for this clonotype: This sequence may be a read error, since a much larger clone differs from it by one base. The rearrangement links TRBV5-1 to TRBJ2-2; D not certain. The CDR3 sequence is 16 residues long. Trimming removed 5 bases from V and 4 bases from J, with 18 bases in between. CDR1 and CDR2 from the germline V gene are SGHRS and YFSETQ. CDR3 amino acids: CASSVGLGGGTGELFF. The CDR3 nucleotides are TGCGCCAGCAGTGTCGGCCTGGGTGGTGGCACCGGGGAGCTGTTTTTT.

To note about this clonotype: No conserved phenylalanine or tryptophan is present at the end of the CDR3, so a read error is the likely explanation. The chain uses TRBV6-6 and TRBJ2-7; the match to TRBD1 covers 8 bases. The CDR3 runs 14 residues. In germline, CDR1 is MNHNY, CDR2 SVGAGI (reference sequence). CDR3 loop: CDSSYGTGDREQYL. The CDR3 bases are TGCGACAGCAGTTACGGGACAGGTGATAGGGAGCAGTACCTC.

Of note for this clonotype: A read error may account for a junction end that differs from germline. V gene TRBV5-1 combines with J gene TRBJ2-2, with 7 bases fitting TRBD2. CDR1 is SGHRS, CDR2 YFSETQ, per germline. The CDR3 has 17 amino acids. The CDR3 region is CARSLSSGTTLDGELFF. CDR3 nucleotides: TGCGCCAGGAGCTTGTCGTCCGGGACTACCCTCGACGGGGAGCTGTTTTTT.

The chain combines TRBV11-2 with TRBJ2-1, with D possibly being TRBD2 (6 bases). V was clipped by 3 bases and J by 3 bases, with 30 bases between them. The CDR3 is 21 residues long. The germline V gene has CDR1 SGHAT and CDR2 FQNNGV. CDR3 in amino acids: CASSFKHGLGREWWYYNEQFF. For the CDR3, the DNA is TGTGCCAGCAGCTTCAAGCATGGGTTGGGCCGGGAGTGGTGGTACTACAATGAGCAGTTCTTC.

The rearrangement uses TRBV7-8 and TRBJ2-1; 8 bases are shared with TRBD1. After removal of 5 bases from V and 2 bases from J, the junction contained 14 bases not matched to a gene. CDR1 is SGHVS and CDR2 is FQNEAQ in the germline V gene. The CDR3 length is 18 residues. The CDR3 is CASSQGQAILSTYNEQFF. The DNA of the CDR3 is TGTGCCAGCAGCCAGGGACAGGCAATTTTAAGCACCTACAATGAGCAGTTCTTC.